The 9 T cell receptor beta chains reported below all come from one sample, sequenced in a study of blood T cell repertoires in COVID-19. Repertoires were generated with immunoSEQ multiplex PCR, while TCRdb's copy carries only in-frame clones and drops some. The sample yields a few hundred thousand clones, 82% seen once. Sequencing was performed on peripheral blood. The receptors derive from a woman between 18 and 30 years old with acute or convalescent COVID-19.

This rearrangement joins TRBV7-2 to TRBJ2-7, with TRBD1 matching over 9 bases. The V gene's germline CDR1 is SGHTA and CDR2 FQGNSA. The CDR3 loop spans 14 amino acids. J gave up 6 bases and V 5 bases, and 8 bases lay outside the gene matches. The CDR3 here is CASSHGTGFREQYF. CDR3 in DNA: TGTGCCAGCAGCCACGGGACAGGGTTTCGCGAGCAGTACTTC.

This sequence joins TRBV14 and TRBJ2-7; 11 bases map to TRBD2. The CDR3 is 17 residues long. The junction had 6 bases not matched to a gene; V was cut back by 0 bases and J by 2 bases. Germline V lookup: CDR1 SGHDN, CDR2 FVKESK. The CDR3 sequence: CASSQEGSGRAAYEQYF. CDR3 nucleotide sequence: TGTGCCAGCAGCCAAGAGGGTAGCGGGAGGGCAGCCTACGAGCAGTACTTC.

Regarding this clone: A much larger clone sits a single nucleotide away, making a read error possible. V is TRBV27 and J is TRBJ1-2; possibly TRBD1 for D (6 bases). Trimming stripped 6 bases from V and 4 bases from J, with 12 bases between. The CDR3 has 13 amino acids. Germline loops: CDR1 MNHEY, CDR2 SMNVEV (reference sequence). The CDR3 nucleotides read TGTGCCAGCAGCTTAGGACAGTTCTATGGCTACACCTTC. This codes for CASSLGQFYGYTF.

The chain has TRBV7-8 and TRBJ1-5, with D uncertain. V lost 2 bases and J lost 5, with 13 bases in between. Germline-derived CDR1 and CDR2 are SGHVS and FQNEAQ. CDR3 length: 15 amino acids. In DNA form, the CDR3 reads TGTGCCAGCAGCTTATTGGGTGGGCAGGATCAGCCCCAGCATTTT. Its protein product is CASSLLGGQDQPQHF.

The chain combines TRBV9 with TRBJ2-5; 8 positions agree with TRBD1. The CDR3 is 19 residues long. V gave up 0 bases and J gave up 5 bases; unmatched junction bases: 18. Germline V lookup: CDR1 SGDLS, CDR2 YYNGEE. The CDR3 DNA follows: TGTGCCAGCAGCGTAGACCATCCGGGACAGGCGCCGTCGAGGGAGACCCAGTACTTC. Protein sequence: CASSVDHPGQAPSRETQYF. The full variable domain, completed using reference TRBV9 and TRBJ2-5, is DSGVTQTPKHLITATGQRVTLRCSPRSGDLSVYWYQQSLDQGLQFLIQYYNGEERAKGNILERFSAQQFPDLHSELNLSSLELGDSALYFCASSVDHPGQAPSRETQYFGPGTRLLVL.

V and J are TRBV2 and TRBJ1-4; D is unclear. The CDR3 has 13 residues. The V gene's germline CDR1 is SNHLY and CDR2 FYNNEI. Trimming stripped 7 bases from V and 7 bases from J, with 13 bases between. CDR3 protein: CASKTARSEKLFF. In nucleotides, the CDR3 is TGTGCCAGCAAAACTGCTCGGAGTGAAAAACTGTTTTTT.

This CDR3 reads CAWSVGQAGTEAFF. In nucleotides, the CDR3 is TGTGCCTGGAGTGTAGGCCAGGCTGGCACTGAAGCTTTCTTT. The chain carries TRBV30 and TRBJ1-1, with no clear D. Trimming shortened V by 0 bases and J by 4 bases, and 12 bases separated the two germline ends. This CDR3 region has 14 residues. The germline V gene has CDR1 GTSNPN and CDR2 SVGIG (reference sequence).

This chain joins TRBV18 and TRBJ1-2; perhaps TRBD1 as D (6 bases). The V end lost 3 bases, the J end lost 2 bases, and 13 bases lay between the germline ends. CDR1 is KGHSH and CDR2 is LQKENI in the germline V gene. The CDR3 consists of 15 residues. The CDR3 here is CASSPPLTGNYGYTF. In DNA form, the CDR3 reads TGTGCCAGCTCACCTCCATTAACAGGGAACTATGGCTACACCTTC. The whole variable domain, remainder taken from reference TRBV18 and TRBJ1-2, is NAGVMQNPRHLVRRRGQEARLRCSPMKGHSHVYWYRQLPEEGLKFMVYLQKENIIDESGMPKERFSAEFPKEGPSILRIQQVVRGDSAAYFCASSPPLTGNYGYTFGSGTRLTVV.

CDR3 loop: CASSYPPTSGGPEFF. The CDR3, as DNA: TGTGCCAGCAGTTACCCCCCGACTAGCGGAGGACCCGAGTTCTTC. The chain links TRBV6-2 or TRBV6-3 to TRBJ2-1, with TRBD2 matching 9 bases. V gave up 2 bases and J gave up 14 bases; unmatched junction bases: 13. CDR1 and CDR2 (germline): MNHEY, SVGEGT. The CDR3 consists of 15 residues.